At least ten counts were recorded for the clone carrying this T cell receptor (beta chain). Its antigen is still unknown. TCRdb processed the 5' RACE reads anew with MiXCR; each CDR3 protein has one entry. The profile shows around 300,000 distinct CDR3 sequences, roughly 14% of them singletons. The data are from a study of CD8 T cells in ankylosing spondylitis. The CDR3 runs 13 residues. Per the germline V gene, CDR1 is DFQATT and CDR2 is SNEGSKA (reference sequence). Study-wide points: Seemingly characteristic of ankylosing spondylitis blood was a TCR beta motif consisting of fewer than 10 highly homologous variants.

The material sequenced was blood, either unsorted or a sorted T cell fraction (not recorded which). The source of this sequence is a male donor with ankylosing spondylitis or in good health (not recorded which). The rearrangement joins TRBV20-1 to TRBJ1-2; the D gene is possibly TRBD1 (6 bases). CDR3 DNA: TGCAGCCTGACCAGGGGCCTCAACTATGGCTACACCTTC. Encoded protein: CSLTRGLNYGYTF.